A selection of T cell receptor beta chains follows, all from one sample in a study of T cells in localized non-small cell lung cancer. Produced via immunoSEQ multiplex PCR; TCRdb's table is partial and in-frame only. The data show around 31,000 clones, roughly nine tenths seen once. The specimen comprised peripheral blood, sampled before any cancer treatment. Every receptor here comes from a woman aged 35 to 70 with stage I lung adenocarcinoma. Both conserved end residues are part of each CDR3. The order of the fields is clone size, J gene, V gene, D gene, CDR3 DNA, CDR3 protein. A D gene is named only where the DNA matches it firmly. Clone sizes are given selectively: once, few, many, or a class where the clone is expanded.

>few|TRBJ2-3|TRBV5-6|.
TGTGCCAGCAGCTTGAGAGGGGGGTCAAATACGCAGTATTTT
CASSLRGGSNTQYF
>.|TRBJ2-7|TRBV28|TRBD1
TGTGCCAGCAGACCCGGGGACAGATCTTACTACGAGCAGTACTTC
CASRPGDRSYYEQYF
>.|TRBJ2-5|TRBV7-2|TRBD2
TGTGCCAGCAGCTTAGCGCGTACGGGGGGGCGTGAGACCCAGTACTTC
CASSLARTGGRETQYF
>.|TRBJ1-2|TRBV5-1|.
TGCGCCAGCAGCTTGGGGGACACTCGACGAGGCTACACCTTC
CASSLGDTRRGYTF
>.|TRBJ1-2|TRBV20-1|.
TGCAGTGCAGCCCCGGGTGTTGGCTACACCTTC
CSAAPGVGYTF
>.|TRBJ1-2|TRBV5-1|.
TGCGCCAGCAGCTCGGGACGGTCTAACTATGGCTACACCTTC
CASSSGRSNYGYTF
>.|TRBJ2-2|TRBV19|.
TGCGCCAGTAGTAAGGGCACTAGATTTACCGGGGAGCTGTTTTTT
CASSKGTRFTGELFF
>.|TRBJ1-2|TRBV7-9|.
TGTGCCAGCAGCTTAGGGACGGAGAATAATGGCTACACCTTC
CASSLGTENNGYTF
>.|TRBJ2-5|TRBV5-1|.
TGCGCCAGCAGCTTGGGTCCGGGGGTTGGAGAGACCCAGTACTTC
CASSLGPGVGETQYF
>.|TRBJ2-3|TRBV10-3|TRBD2
TGTGCCATCAGTGAGTCGGGGCGGGGGACCAACACAGATACGCAGTATTTT
CAISESGRGTNTDTQYF
>few|TRBJ2-2|TRBV4-3|TRBD1
TGCGCCAGCAGCCAAGATTCAGGGGGGAACACCGGGGAGCTGTTTTTT
CASSQDSGGNTGELFF
>.|TRBJ1-1|TRBV6-6|TRBD1
TGTGCCAGCAGTTACTCGGCGGGGACAGGGGACACTGAAGCTTTCTTT
CASSYSAGTGDTEAFF
>.|TRBJ1-2|TRBV7-9|TRBD1
TGTGCCAGCAGCTTAGCCGGACTGGACAGGGGGCTTCGCTTCTATGGCTACACCTTC
CASSLAGLDRGLRFYGYTF
>.|TRBJ2-5|TRBV7-9|.
TGTGCCTGGAACACACCGTACCAAGAGACCCAGTACTTC
CAWNTPYQETQYF
>.|TRBJ1-3|TRBV18|.
TGTGCCAGCTCCTCCAGTTCCAGCTCTGGAAACACCATATATTTT
CASSSSSSSGNTIYF
>once|TRBJ2-7|TRBV5-1|.
TGCGCCAGCAGCTTGGATTCGGGAGTGAGACACGAGCAGTACTTC
CASSLDSGVRHEQYF
>.|TRBJ2-5|TRBV28|TRBD2
TGTGCCAGCAGTTCGGTCGGGGGGACAGAGACCCAGTACTTC
CASSSVGGTETQYF
>.|TRBJ1-5|TRBV28|TRBD1
TGTGCCAGCAGTTCAGGGGGAACTAATCAGCCCCAGCATTTT
CASSSGGTNQPQHF
>.|TRBJ1-6|TRBV28|.
TGTGCCAGCAGTTTGCGGGCGAAGTCACCCCTCCACTTT
CASSLRAKSPLHF
>.|TRBJ1-3|TRBV27|TRBD1
TGTGCCAGCAGTTCCGACAGGGGCTCTGGAAACACCATATATTTT
CASSSDRGSGNTIYF
>few|TRBJ2-3|TRBV11-2|.
TGTGCCAGCAGCCCGATGAGTAGGCCCGCACCCACAGATACGCAGTATTTT
CASSPMSRPAPTDTQYF
>.|TRBJ2-1|TRBV5-4|.
TGTGCCAGCAGCCCTTTTCCGCCGGGGAGCTCCTACAATGAGCAGTTCTTC
CASSPFPPGSSYNEQFF
>.|TRBJ1-1|TRBV5-8|.
TGTGCCAGCAGCTTTCTAGGGACGATGAACACTGAAGCTTTCTTT
CASSFLGTMNTEAFF
>once|TRBJ2-3|TRBV7-9|.
TGTGCCAGCAGCTTGCGTGTAGCCCCGACACTCACAGATACGCAGTATTTT
CASSLRVAPTLTDTQYF
>.|TRBJ1-1|TRBV7-9|.
TGTGCCAGCAGCTCGTTCCAATTGAACACTGAAGCTTTCTTT
CASSSFQLNTEAFF
>.|TRBJ2-3|TRBV10-3|TRBD2
TGTGCCATCAGTGACCCCCTAGCGGGAGTGACAGATACGCAGTATTTT
CAISDPLAGVTDTQYF
>.|TRBJ2-2|TRBV7-2|.
TGTGCCAGCAGCCCGACGATCGGGGAGCTGTTTTTT
CASSPTIGELFF